This TCR beta chain was found in a study of blood T cell repertoires in COVID-19 (dated by TCRdb to the early 2020s). Turning to the overall study: The collaborator samples originated in the United States, Italy and Spain and spanned the acute and convalescent phases of COVID-19. The material from the prospective study consisted of cDNA or gDNA derived from T cells, B-cell-depleted T cells, or PBMCs. Deeply sampled blood TCRbeta repertoires from subjects exposed to, actively infected with, or recovered from COVID-19 were included in the dataset. The repertoires were released in a freely available public database intended as a resource for research on the immune response to SARS-CoV-2. The samples were drawn from the first 160 participants of the ongoing ImmuneRACE study and from some 1,300 subjects provided by 6 global collaborators. Sample metadata almost always included a de-identified subject ID, COVID-19 status, age in years and sex. Where HLA class I and class II types were available, the types were taken from metadata supplied by the sample provider, not from assay-based typing. General conclusions and limits of the study: Clinical and demographic metadata were provided uncurated, with the amount varying by source and participant.

The immunoSEQ Assay, a bias-controlled multiplex PCR, was used to amplify TCRbeta CDR3 regions from genomic DNA. The paper's processing steps were these. Nucleated cell counts per sample were estimated from amplification of reference gene primers within the assay. Sequence reads were collapsed and filtered to measure the absolute abundance of every unique TCRbeta CDR3 rearrangement. Productive Simpson clonality was computed per sample as the square root of Simpson's diversity index over productive rearrangements. In its TCRdb copy, this immuneACCESS table keeps in-frame sequences only and misses some clones. Where compared with another copy, unresolved V genes explain less than half of these, and the others have no known cause. V, J and clone size are taken as reported in that table, and D and trimming were inferred from the DNA itself. The sample records a few hundred thousand clones, over 75% of which are singletons. Clones ranked in the top ten supply about 5% of the sample.

The trim is 5 bases for V and 5 bases for J, with a gap of 12 bases between the germline ends. The CDR3 numbers 13 residues from cysteine through phenylalanine. Of all the DNA, just the CDR3 is kept, 39 bases in frame from base 1. As encoded in the germline V gene, CDR1 is ENHRY while CDR2 is SYGVKD. On this clone itself: What antigen it recognizes has not been identified. No base quality values were provided; no much bigger clone lies one nucleotide off.

Participants in the prospective study were aged roughly 18 to 89 years, lived in about two dozen United States geographic areas, and enrolled through a virtual design. To assign participants to cohorts, the prospective study relied on clinical history that participants themselves reported in a screening survey and a study questionnaire. For ImmuneRACE Cohort 3, a participant was defined as recovered based on two consecutive negative NP/OP PCR tests, clearance by a healthcare professional, or resolution of symptoms. Each participant in the prospective study had whole blood, serum and a nasopharyngeal or oropharyngeal swab collected by mobile phlebotomists. Prospective study participants could optionally give additional blood draws and questionnaires over an approximately two-month period. Blood samples from the prospective study were shipped frozen or at room temperature prior to DNA extraction.

This receptor was obtained from a man younger than 45 who had recovered from COVID-19. The sequencing sample was made of PBMCs or T cells enriched from blood (not recorded which). In this chain, TRBV10-3 is recombined with TRBJ2-5; 6 matching bases give a weak D call of TRBD2. The CDR3 is CAISSSGRETQYF. The sequenced DNA is TGTGCCATCAGTTCTTCAGGGAGGGAGACCCAGTACTTC.